This TCR beta chain emerged from a study of blood T cell repertoires in COVID-19. Study information: PBMCs, B-cell-depleted T cells, or T cells provided the cDNA or gDNA that made up the material.

Original handling: Reference gene primers were amplified, and this amplification served to estimate nucleated cell counts. This table comes from immunoSEQ multiplex PCR, and its TCRdb copy is limited to in-frame clones, with some not included. For V, J and clone size, that table is used; D and trimming come from the DNA. There are tens of thousands of clones in the sample; about 89% occur only once, and around 1.9% lies in the top ten. Trimming cost V 4 bases and J 3 bases; bases outside gene matches: 6. Per germline, CDR1 SGHVS and CDR2 FNYEAQ. This CDR3 has 14 amino acids. The receptor was derived from a woman aged 55 to 70 with acute or convalescent COVID-19. The specimen sequenced was peripheral blood. The chain links TRBV7-6 to TRBJ2-7, with TRBD2 matching 7 bases. The CDR3 region is CASSSRWEGYEQYF. The CDR3 nucleotides read TGTGCCAGCAGCTCCCGCTGGGAGGGCTACGAGCAGTACTTC. Variable domain in full (rest from reference TRBV7-6 and TRBJ2-7): GAGVSQSPRYKVTKRGQDVALRCDPISGHVSLYWYRQALGQGPEFLTYFNYEAQQDKSGLPNDRFSAERPEGSISTLTIQRTEQRDSAMYRCASSSRWEGYEQYFGPGTRLTVT.